Following are 12 T cell receptor beta chains from one sample sequenced in a study of blood T cell repertoires in COVID-19. Here immunoSEQ multiplex PCR was the method, and the copy in TCRdb shows in-frame clones only, minus some. The data hold about 490,000 clones, with around 85% observed a single time. Sequenced input: peripheral blood. These receptors all come from a human donor in a cohort sampled during active COVID-19.

The chain joins TRBV5-4 to TRBJ2-7; D is ambiguous. V gave up 0 bases and J gave up 5 bases, with 12 bases separating them. The CDR3 runs to 14 residues. The germline V gene has CDR1 SGHNT and CDR2 YYREEE (reference sequence). The CDR3 reads CASSLALGTHEQYF. The CDR3 coding sequence is TGTGCCAGCAGCTTGGCGCTTGGCACCCACGAGCAGTACTTC.

The V gene is TRBV27, the J gene TRBJ1-2; tentatively, D is TRBD1 (6 bases). V was cut by 5 bases and J by 2 bases, with 18 bases left in between. This CDR3 has 16 amino acids. The germline V gene has CDR1 MNHEY and CDR2 SMNVEV (reference sequence). CDR3 region: CASSPVRRQANYGYTF. The CDR3 nucleotides read TGTGCCAGCAGTCCGGTCCGGAGACAGGCCAACTATGGCTACACCTTC.

The chain is built from TRBV28 and TRBJ1-2; D not certain. V was shortened by 4 bases and J by 0 bases, with 15 bases between the two germline ends. The CDR3 is 16 residues long. Germline-derived CDR1 and CDR2 are MDHEN and SYDVKM. The DNA of the CDR3 is TGTGCCAGCAGTTCTACATGGGGAGATGCTAACTATGGCTACACCTTC. It codes for CASSSTWGDANYGYTF.

The CDR3 bases are TGCGCCAGCAAGGCCCATGACAGGGGGCCGAACTACGAGCAGTACTTC. Protein: CASKAHDRGPNYEQYF. The chain recombines TRBV5-1 with TRBJ2-7; 10 positions match TRBD1. The CDR3 is made up of 16 amino acids. CDR1 SGHRS and CDR2 YFSETQ come from the germline V gene. Trimming cost V 6 bases and J 3 bases; bases outside gene matches: 12.

The CDR3 reads CASSTLRTSGRSGIYNEQFF. CDR3 in DNA: TGTGCCAGCAGCACCCTCCGGACTAGCGGGAGATCGGGGATCTACAATGAGCAGTTCTTC. The chain joins TRBV7-3 to TRBJ2-1; 13 nucleotides align to TRBD2. CDR1 SGHTA and CDR2 FQGTGA come from the germline V gene. Germline trimming cut 5 bases from V and 3 bases from J; bases unmatched to any gene: 16. The CDR3 sequence is 20 residues long.

This clone was picked up one time. V and J are TRBV19 and TRBJ2-4; weak D call: TRBD1 (6 bases). Trimming took 3 bases from V and 4 from J, leaving 10 bases between them. CDR3 size: 14 residues. Germline CDR1 and CDR2: LNHDA and SQIVND (reference sequence). The CDR3 bases are TGTGCCAGTAGTATTGACAGGCAGAAAAACATTCAGTACTTC. This gives the protein CASSIDRQKNIQYF.

This clone was observed a few times. The genes are TRBV19 and TRBJ1-1; 9 bases align to TRBD1. The CDR3 is made up of 14 amino acids. The germline CDR1 and CDR2 sequences are LNHDA and SQIVND (reference sequence). With 6 bases clipped from V and 0 bases from J, the junction kept 2 bases outside the gene matches. This CDR3 is CASRTGGVNTEAFF. The CDR3, as DNA: TGTGCCAGTAGGACAGGGGGAGTGAACACTGAAGCTTTCTTT.

This clone was seen a single time. The genes are TRBV28 and TRBJ2-5; 7 bases agree with TRBD2. This CDR3 has 14 amino acids. CDR1 is MDHEN and CDR2 is SYDVKM in the germline V gene. Trimming took 2 bases from V and 4 from J; bases not matched to a gene: 4. The CDR3 DNA follows: TGTGCCAGCAGTTTAGCGGGAGTTAGAGAGACCCAGTACTTC. It codes for CASSLAGVRETQYF. Full variable domain (rest looked up from reference TRBV28 and TRBJ2-5): DVKVTQSSRYLVKRTGEKVFLECVQDMDHENMFWYRQDPGLGLRLIYFSYDVKMKEKGDIPEGYSVSREKKERFSLILESASTNQTSMYLCASSLAGVRETQYFGPGTRLLVL.

The CDR3 protein is CASSRVPNTGELFF. Written as DNA, the CDR3 is TGTGCCAGCAGCCGGGTCCCTAACACCGGGGAGCTGTTTTTT. This rearrangement joins TRBV7-3 to TRBJ2-2, with D hard to call. V was trimmed by 5 bases and J by 2 bases, leaving 9 bases between them. The germline CDR1 and CDR2 sequences are SGHTA and FQGTGA. There are 14 residues in the CDR3.

This rearrangement joins TRBV12-3 or TRBV12-4 to TRBJ2-1; TRBD2 might be the D (6 bases). The CDR3 sequence is 13 residues long. V lost 5 bases to trimming and J lost 12 bases, with 17 bases between them. CDR3 protein: CASSQGTGVRQFF. Here the CDR3 DNA reads TGTGCCAGCAGTCAGGGTACGGGAGTGCGGCAGTTCTTC.

The chain has TRBV19 and TRBJ1-1, with D tentatively TRBD1 (6 bases). CDR1 is LNHDA, CDR2 SQIVND, per germline (reference sequence). The length of the CDR3 is 13 residues. The germline V and J ends were trimmed by 3 bases and 5 bases, with 10 bases remaining between them. The DNA of the CDR3 is TGTGCCAGTAGTATCTCAGGGGAAACTGAAGCTTTCTTT. As protein: CASSISGETEAFF.

In regard to this clone: Other DNA sequences in the same sample also yield this CDR3. The chain links TRBV19 to TRBJ2-7, with D possibly matching TRBD2 (5 bases). CDR1 and CDR2 (germline): LNHDA, SQIVND (reference sequence). The CDR3 has 13 residues. V lost 5 bases to trimming and J lost 1 base, with 9 bases between them. CDR3 sequence (DNA): TGTGCCAGTAGTGGGAGCGTATCCTACGAGCAGTACTTC. The encoded protein is CASSGSVSYEQYF. Supplemented by reference TRBV19 and TRBJ2-7, the full variable domain reads DGGITQSPKYLFRKEGQNVTLSCEQNLNHDAMYWYRQDPGQGLRLIYYSQIVNDFQKGDIAEGYSVSREKKESFPLTVTSAQKNPTAFYLCASSGSVSYEQYFGPGTRLTVT.